This T cell receptor beta chain was documented in a study of T cells in narcolepsy. Study as a whole: Patients with NT1 or NT2 and healthy control donors were enrolled. Whole-study results and caveats: HCRT-specific and TRIB2-specific autoreactive clonotypes appeared among same-patient CSF and blood CD4+ clonotypes. Autoreactive clonotypes reportedly recurred in blood of same and different patients, not controls.

The junction had 21 bases not matched to a gene; V was cut back by 11 bases and J by 4 bases. CDR3 length: 17 residues. CDR1 SEHNR and CDR2 FQNEAQ come from the germline V gene (reference sequence). Generated by immunoSEQ multiplex PCR, the TCRdb table keeps only in-frame clones and is missing some. Here the sample spans tens of thousands of clones, approximately 85% being singletons. As to this clone: Its target is unknown.

The clonotype originates from a human donor with narcolepsy. The sequencing input was CD45RA- memory CD4+ T cells from PBMCs. The chain is built from TRBV7-9 and TRBJ1-2; TRBD1 aligns across 8 bases. DNA for the CDR3: TGTGCCGGGGATTTCCGGGACAGGACAGACCGAGGCTATGGCTACACCTTC. It yields the protein CAGDFRDRTDRGYGYTF.